Each of the 29 T cell receptor beta chains below was sequenced from the same sample in a study of cytomegalovirus exposure and HLA in healthy donors. Use of 60 Vbeta and 13 Jbeta primers characterized the PCR. Profiling relied on immunoSEQ multiplex PCR, and the TCRdb table lists in-frame clones only, not all of them. The sample gives approximately 160,000 clones, roughly three quarters of which show up once; roughly 13% is in the top ten. Input material: PBMCs. The receptors were sampled from a woman between 50 and 59 years old in good health and CMV-seropositive.

This chain connects TRBV6-5 to TRBJ2-5, with D tentatively TRBD2 (5 bases). The V gene lost 0 bases and the J gene lost 1 base, with 9 bases spanning the gap. Germline V CDR1 and CDR2: MNHEY, SVGAGI. This CDR3 contains 15 residues. CDR3 residues: CASSYSRAGQETQYF. The DNA for the CDR3 is TGTGCCAGCAGTTACTCGAGGGCCGGCCAAGAGACCCAGTACTTC.

The chain couples TRBV9 to TRBJ2-1, with TRBD2 identical over 9 bases. This CDR3 is built from 15 residues. Germline trimming cut 0 bases from V and 8 bases from J; bases unmatched to any gene: 6. Germline values: CDR1 SGDLS, CDR2 YYNGEE. The CDR3, as DNA: TGTGCCAGCAGCGTAGCTCCTAGCGGGGAGTATGAGCAGTTCTTC. The encoded protein is CASSVAPSGEYEQFF. The full variable domain, rest sourced from reference TRBV9 and TRBJ2-1, is DSGVTQTPKHLITATGQRVTLRCSPRSGDLSVYWYQQSLDQGLQFLIQYYNGEERAKGNILERFSAQQFPDLHSELNLSSLELGDSALYFCASSVAPSGEYEQFFGPGTRLTVL.

V usage is TRBV11-2 and J usage is TRBJ2-7; 10 nucleotides align to TRBD1. The CDR3 contains 15 residues. After removal of 1 base from V and 1 base from J, the junction contained 1 base not matched to a gene. CDR1 and CDR2 from the germline V gene are SGHAT and FQNNGV. In DNA, the CDR3 is TGTGCCAGCAGCTTAGTGGGACAGGGGTCCTACGAGCAGTACTTC. Translated: CASSLVGQGSYEQYF.

V usage is TRBV5-1 and J usage is TRBJ1-3; maybe TRBD1 (6 bases). Germline V CDR1 and CDR2: SGHRS, YFSETQ. V shed 2 bases and J shed 2 bases, with 8 bases lying between them. CDR3 size: 14 residues. The CDR3 sequence is CASSFSGAGNTIYF. The CDR3 DNA reads as TGCGCCAGCAGCTTTTCAGGGGCTGGAAACACCATATATTTT. The whole variable domain, remainder taken from reference TRBV5-1 and TRBJ1-3, is KAGVTQTPRYLIKTRGQQVTLSCSPISGHRSVSWYQQTPGQGLQFLFEYFSETQRNKGNFPGRFSGRQFSNSRSEMNVSTLELGDSALYLCASSFSGAGNTIYFGEGSWLTVV.

This clone appeared a few times. This sample also contains other DNA sequences that code for the same CDR3. The chain carries TRBV5-4 and TRBJ2-2; 10 nucleotides agree with TRBD1. The CDR3 has 15 amino acids. The germline V gene has CDR1 SGHNT and CDR2 YYREEE (reference sequence). Trimming removed 0 bases from V and 6 bases from J; junction bases left unmatched: 2. The DNA for the CDR3 is TGTGCCAGCAGCTTGGAGACAGGGGGCTCCGGGGAGCTGTTTTTT. This encodes CASSLETGGSGELFF.

This chain joins TRBV4-1 and TRBJ1-1; D call uncertain. CDR3 length equals 15 residues. Trimming removed 2 bases from V and 1 base from J, with 11 bases in between. From germline, CDR1 is MGHRA and CDR2 YSYEKL. CDR3 coding DNA: TGCGCCAGCAGCCAAAGGGAGGCGAAGAACACTGAAGCTTTCTTT. This codes for CASSQREAKNTEAFF.

The chain employs TRBV9 and TRBJ1-2; 9 nucleotides agree with TRBD1. J gave up 2 bases and V 6 bases, and 11 bases lay outside the gene matches. Germline loops: CDR1 SGDLS, CDR2 YYNGEE. This CDR3 region has 16 residues. The CDR3 sequence is CASTKGTGGDNYGYTF. CDR3 nucleotide sequence: TGTGCCAGCACGAAGGGCACAGGGGGCGACAACTATGGCTACACCTTC.

The chain is built from TRBV6-5 and TRBJ2-1; 12 bases are a match to TRBD2. The CDR3 has 15 amino acids. The germline gives CDR1 MNHEY, CDR2 SVGAGI. V trimming: 7 bases; J trimming: 4 bases; junction bases outside the gene matches: 5. CDR3 loop: CASTRTSGNYNEQFF. The CDR3 DNA reads TGTGCCAGCACTAGGACTAGCGGGAATTACAATGAGCAGTTCTTC.

The table lists this clone with a few counts. V and J are TRBV7-9 and TRBJ2-1; D gene uncertain. Germline loops: CDR1 SEHNR, CDR2 FQNEAQ (reference sequence). This CDR3 region has 16 residues. Trimming left V 2 bases short and J 1 base short, with 12 bases between. CDR3 protein: CASSLRSRLSYNEQFF. The CDR3 coding sequence is TGTGCCAGCAGCTTAAGGTCGCGGCTGTCCTACAATGAGCAGTTCTTC.

The chain couples TRBV9 to TRBJ1-2, with 8 bases aligning to TRBD1. Germline assignment: CDR1 SGDLS and CDR2 YYNGEE. The CDR3 length is 12 residues. V lost 0 bases to trimming and J lost 14 bases; unmatched junction nucleotides: 6. CDR3 protein: CASSVDQGARTF. CDR3 DNA: TGTGCCAGCAGCGTAGATCAGGGGGCGCGGACCTTC.

The chain has TRBV6-4 and TRBJ1-1; D possibly corresponds to TRBD1 (5 bases). V was cut by 3 bases and J by 8 bases, with 7 bases left in between. The CDR3 runs to 11 residues. From germline, CDR1 is MRHNA and CDR2 SNTAGT. The CDR3 here is CASSEDREAFF. The CDR3 DNA sequence: TGTGCCAGCAGTGAAGACAGAGAAGCTTTCTTT.

The chain couples TRBV27 to TRBJ1-2, with a weak D call TRBD1 (5 bases). Germline V CDR1 and CDR2: MNHEY, SMNVEV (reference sequence). V shed 10 bases and J shed 3 bases, with 15 bases lying between them. CDR3 length: 13 residues. The CDR3 spells CATGTSMDYGYTF. As DNA, the CDR3 is TGTGCCACCGGGACTTCGATGGACTATGGCTACACCTTC.

V and J are TRBV5-6 and TRBJ1-1; no clear D. The germline V and J ends were trimmed by 1 base and 3 bases, with 10 bases remaining between them. This CDR3 has 14 amino acids. Per the germline V gene, CDR1 is SGHDT and CDR2 is YYEEEE. Here the CDR3 reads CASSLRRLYTEAFF. The CDR3 nucleotides are TGTGCCAGCAGCTTGAGGAGGCTCTACACTGAAGCTTTCTTT.

The rearrangement uses TRBV6-6 and TRBJ2-2; TRBD2 matches at 7 bases. Germline CDR1 reads MNHNY; CDR2 reads SVGAGI (reference sequence). CDR3 length equals 15 residues. The V segment lost 1 base and the J segment 7 bases; nucleotides outside the gene matches: 6. The CDR3 reads CASSYLGGGGGELFF. The CDR3 DNA sequence: TGTGCCAGCAGTTACTTGGGGGGGGGAGGCGGGGAGCTGTTTTTT.

The gene calls are TRBV30 and TRBJ1-2; 11 bases match TRBD1. Germline V gene lookup returns CDR1 GTSNPN and CDR2 SVGIG (reference sequence). The CDR3 totals 14 residues. The ends lost 0 bases at V and 8 bases at J; junction bases unmatched: 5. CDR3 protein: CAWSVGQGAGGYTF. In nucleotides, the CDR3 is TGTGCCTGGAGTGTCGGACAGGGGGCAGGGGGCTACACCTTC.

This clone was picked up a small number of times. The J gene is TRBJ2-1, the V gene TRBV4-2; possibly TRBD2 for D (6 bases). The V end lost 1 base, the J end lost 9 bases, and 13 bases lay between the germline ends. This CDR3 has 14 residues. CDR1 and CDR2 from the germline V gene are LGHNA and YNFKEQ. CDR3 in DNA: TGTGCCAGCAGCCAAGGGGACTCGCGGGGTGAGCAGTTCTTC. Translating gives CASSQGDSRGEQFF.

This clone occurred a few times. The DNA for the CDR3 is TGTGCCAGCAGTCGAGGGACAATAGCCTCTGGAAACACCATATATTTT. Protein: CASSRGTIASGNTIYF. The chain has TRBV6-7 and TRBJ1-3; TRBD1 is a possible D gene (6 bases). TRBV6-7 is filed as an ORF, its function uncertain. Between the trimmed V and J ends, which lost 5 bases and 0 bases, there was a span of 14 bases. This CDR3 is 16 amino acids long.

Here the CDR3 reads CASMRSGGAKIPTGELFF. CDR3 sequence (DNA): TGTGCCAGCATGCGGAGCGGGGGGGCCAAAATTCCCACCGGGGAGCTGTTTTTT. This rearrangement joins TRBV25-1 to TRBJ2-2; the match to TRBD2 covers 10 bases. Trimming removed 7 bases from V and 4 bases from J; junction bases left unmatched: 15. Germline V gene lookup returns CDR1 MGHDK and CDR2 SYGVNS. CDR3 length: 18 amino acids.

The gene calls are TRBV5-1 and TRBJ2-7; 8 positions match TRBD1. Trimming removed 3 bases from V and 6 bases from J; junction bases left unmatched: 11. CDR1 and CDR2 (germline): SGHRS, YFSETQ. CDR3 length: 15 residues. The CDR3 region is CASSWGTGSLSEQYF. The CDR3 region has the DNA TGCGCCAGCAGCTGGGGGACAGGAAGCCTGTCCGAGCAGTACTTC.

The rearrangement links TRBV4-2 to TRBJ1-6; D gene unclear. Trimming took off 3 bases at V and 0 bases at J, with 9 bases between the two ends. The CDR3 has 16 residues. Germline V gene data show CDR1 as LGHNA and CDR2 as YNFKEQ. CDR3 sequence reads: CASSHEPSSYNSPLHF. In DNA, the CDR3 is TGTGCCAGCAGCCACGAGCCAAGCTCCTATAATTCACCCCTCCACTTT.

The rearrangement links TRBV5-4 to TRBJ2-7; D might be TRBD1 (6 bases). This CDR3 spans 15 amino acids. Germline V gene data show CDR1 as SGHNT and CDR2 as YYREEE (reference sequence). The V and J ends lost 3 bases and 2 bases respectively, with 15 bases between them. DNA for the CDR3: TGTGCCAGCAGCTCGCCGGCACAGGGCACCTACGAGCAGTACTTC. It translates to CASSSPAQGTYEQYF.

The CDR3 is CASSQGQGAIGNTIYF. Written as DNA, the CDR3 is TGCGCCAGCAGCCAAGGACAGGGGGCGATTGGAAACACCATATATTTT. This chain uses TRBV4-1 with TRBJ1-3, with TRBD1 identical over 10 bases. Germline lookup yields CDR1 MGHRA and CDR2 YSYEKL. V gave up 1 base and J gave up 3 bases; unmatched junction bases: 3. This CDR3 has 16 residues.

J is TRBJ2-1 and V is TRBV2, with TRBD1 as a possible D gene (5 bases). Trimming shortened V by 10 bases and J by 7 bases, and 17 bases separated the two germline ends. Germline loops: CDR1 SNHLY, CDR2 FYNNEI. The CDR3 sequence is 13 residues long. The CDR3 reads CAIPKYPGNEQFF. The CDR3 DNA follows: TGTGCCATTCCTAAGTACCCAGGGAATGAGCAGTTCTTC.

This clone has ten or more counts. The rearrangement links TRBV27 to TRBJ1-5; tentative D call: TRBD1 (5 bases). Germline CDR1 MNHEY, CDR2 SMNVEV (reference sequence). The V end lost 4 bases, the J end lost 4 bases, and 8 bases lay between the germline ends. The CDR3 has 13 residues. The CDR3 region is CASSSAGNQPQHF. CDR3 in DNA: TGTGCCAGCAGTTCCGCAGGGAATCAGCCCCAGCATTTT.

The chain carries TRBV21-1 and TRBJ2-4; TRBD2 is the table's D call, not checked against the DNA. TRBV21-1 is a pseudogene locus. The length of the CDR3 is 14 residues. CDR3 in DNA: TGTGCCAGCAGCCGGGACTCCTTATATGGCATTCAGTACTTC. It yields the protein CASSRDSLYGIQYF.

The gene calls are TRBV7-8 and TRBJ2-7, with D possibly matching TRBD2 (5 bases). The CDR3 is made up of 17 amino acids. Trimming took off 5 bases at V and 9 bases at J, with 29 bases between the two ends. Germline lookup yields CDR1 SGHVS and CDR2 FQNEAQ. The CDR3 nucleotides are TGTGCCAGCAGCCCCTCCCGGGGTGGTTTTTGGATTTTAGGGCAGTACTTC. Protein: CASSPSRGGFWILGQYF.

The rearrangement joins TRBV5-1 to TRBJ2-2; no reliable D call. This CDR3 has 14 residues. With 1 base removed from V and 5 bases from J, the gap between germline ends came to 9 bases. Germline V gene data show CDR1 as SGHRS and CDR2 as YFSETQ. DNA for the CDR3: TGCGCCAGCAGCTTGTATGGCAGGACCGGGGAGCTGTTTTTT. Its protein is CASSLYGRTGELFF.

The rearrangement joins TRBV6-5 to TRBJ2-7; perhaps TRBD1 as D (5 bases). V was clipped by 0 bases and J by 2 bases, with 14 bases between them. The CDR3 consists of 16 residues. Germline lookup yields CDR1 MNHEY and CDR2 SVGAGI. In DNA, the CDR3 is TGTGCCAGCAGTTACTCAGCTAGGGGCTCAACCTACGAGCAGTACTTC. Its translation is CASSYSARGSTYEQYF.

The table lists this clone with a few counts. The rearrangement uses TRBV5-4 and TRBJ2-3; 12 positions match TRBD2. The germline gives CDR1 SGHNT, CDR2 YYREEE (reference sequence). V was pared by 1 base and J by 8 bases, with 8 bases of the junction left unmatched. CDR3 length: 16 amino acids. CDR3 amino acids: CASSLNLAGGQGTQYF. The CDR3 DNA is TGTGCCAGCAGCTTGAACCTAGCGGGGGGGCAGGGTACGCAGTATTTT. The whole variable domain, remainder taken from reference TRBV5-4 and TRBJ2-3, is ETGVTQSPTHLIKTRGQQVTLRCSSQSGHNTVSWYQQALGQGPQFIFQYYREEENGRGNFPPRFSGLQFPNYSSELNVNALELDDSALYLCASSLNLAGGQGTQYFGPGTRLTVL.